This entry is about one T cell receptor beta chain. CDR3 size: 14 residues. V dropped 2 bases and J dropped 1 base, with 8 bases sitting between them. Germline V gene lookup returns CDR1 MGHRA and CDR2 YSYEKL. The data were produced by immunoSEQ multiplex PCR, yet TCRdb's version contains in-frame clones alone and is incomplete. The sample lists millions of clones; approximately 94% were seen once. This record belongs to a study of shared clonotypes between healthy human individuals. Only CD45RO-negative cells positively selected for CCR7 counted as naive CD8 cells, so terminally differentiated effector memory CD45RA+ cells were excluded.

The sequenced sample consisted of naive CD8+ T cells sorted from blood. The gene calls are TRBV4-1 and TRBJ1-1; D call uncertain. The TCR was taken from a man between 18 and 35 years old in good health. This CDR3 is CASSQRASNTEAFF. The DNA for the CDR3 is TGCGCCAGCAGCCAAAGGGCCTCGAACACTGAAGCTTTCTTT.